This passage covers 13 T cell receptor beta chains from one sample sequenced in a study of response to subunit inactivated influenza vaccine. TCRdb itself ran the RT-PCR reads through MiXCR, one entry per CDR3 protein. Of fewer than 600,000 distinct CDR3 sequences listed, about 7.2% are singletons. Sequences were derived from PBMCs from blood, sampled around 2 years after vaccination. Receptor source: a man aged 45 to 70 who received an inactivated influenza vaccine.

This clonotype occurred a few times. The chain uses TRBV10-2 and TRBJ2-7, with a tentative D call TRBD1 (6 bases). V lost 5 bases, J lost 4 bases, and 12 bases lay in between. The V gene's germline CDR1 is WSHSY and CDR2 SAAADI. The CDR3 spans 13 residues. This chain's CDR3 is CASSRAGEYEQYF. As DNA, the CDR3 is TGCGCCAGCAGTAGGGCAGGGGAATACGAGCAGTACTTC.

In this sample, this clonotype turned up a few times. The V gene is TRBV2, the J gene TRBJ1-5, with 11 bases identical to TRBD1. In germline, CDR1 is SNHLY, CDR2 FYNNEI. V was pared by 3 bases and J by 6 bases, with 10 bases of the junction left unmatched. The CDR3 is made up of 17 amino acids. The DNA of the CDR3 is TGTGCCAGCAGTGAGACCCCTGGACAGGGGGCGAGTCAGCCCCAGCATTTT. Its protein product is CASSETPGQGASQPQHF.

This clonotype came up a few times. This sequence joins TRBV7-8 and TRBJ2-7; 8 bases line up with TRBD2. The CDR3 covers 14 residues. Germline V gene data show CDR1 as SGHVS and CDR2 as FQNEAQ. Germline trimming cut 4 bases from V and 2 bases from J; bases unmatched to any gene: 4. In nucleotides, the CDR3 is TGTGCCAGCAGCTCCCGGGAGGGGACCTACGAGCAGTACTTC. It yields the protein CASSSREGTYEQYF.

This clonotype was picked up many times. This chain connects TRBV15 to TRBJ2-2; no firm D call. Germline V gene data show CDR1 as LNHNV and CDR2 as YYDKDF (reference sequence). This CDR3 region has 15 residues. V shed 1 base and J shed 0 bases, with 6 bases lying between them. The CDR3 protein is CATSRGWANTGELFF. The CDR3 DNA sequence: TGTGCCACCAGCAGAGGTTGGGCGAACACCGGGGAGCTGTTTTTT.

The chain recombines TRBV20-1 with TRBJ1-3, with D possibly TRBD1 on 5 matching bases. Germline-derived CDR1 and CDR2 are DFQATT and SNEGSKA (reference sequence). V lost 5 bases to trimming and J lost 0 bases, with 11 bases between them. The CDR3 is 14 amino acids. For the CDR3, the DNA is TGCAGTGCTCCCGTCGGGGGCTCTGGAAACACCATATATTTT. This codes for CSAPVGGSGNTIYF.

This clonotype was seen more than once but under ten times. The chain carries TRBV4-1 and TRBJ1-1, with 9 nucleotides matching TRBD1. The trim removed 2 bases at V and 3 bases at J, leaving 7 bases unmatched. Looked up from germline, CDR1 is MGHRA and CDR2 is YSYEKL. CDR3 size: 16 residues. CDR3 loop: CASSQPGTGIYTEAFF. CDR3 nucleotides: TGCGCCAGCAGCCAACCAGGGACAGGGATCTACACTGAAGCTTTCTTT.

This clonotype came up a few times. At one end the junction does not follow the germline gene, possibly because of a read error. The chain has TRBV7-3 and TRBJ1-2, with D possibly being TRBD1 (5 bases). The CDR3 extends over 13 amino acids. Germline CDR1 reads SGHTA; CDR2 reads FQGTGA. The CDR3 DNA is TGTGCCAGCGGCTTAACCCCAGGGAATGGCTACACCTTC. Protein: CASGLTPGNGYTF.

The V gene is TRBV6-2 or TRBV6-3, the J gene TRBJ1-2; D is undetermined. Trimming pared 0 bases from V and 3 bases from J, leaving 5 bases between. The CDR3 is 13 residues long. CDR1 is MNHEY and CDR2 is SVGEGT in the germline V gene. In DNA, the CDR3 is TGTGCCAGCAGTTACTCCAGAGACTATGGCTACACCTTC. This gives the protein CASSYSRDYGYTF.

This chain links TRBV6-5 with TRBJ2-7, with 9 bases identical to TRBD2. The J segment lost 0 bases and the V segment lost 2 bases, leaving 5 bases of the junction unmatched. Germline lookup yields CDR1 MNHEY and CDR2 SVGAGI. The CDR3 runs 16 residues. CDR3 bases: TGTGCCAGCAGTTACGGAGGACTAGCGCTCTCCTACGAGCAGTACTTC. Translating gives CASSYGGLALSYEQYF.

The chain uses TRBV30 and TRBJ2-1, with D possibly being TRBD1 (6 bases). CDR3 length: 13 amino acids. Germline loops: CDR1 GTSNPN, CDR2 SVGIG (reference sequence). Trimming removed 2 bases from V and 12 bases from J, with 17 bases in between. CDR3 sequence reads: CAWSRSTGTMQFF. DNA of the CDR3: TGTGCCTGGAGTCGTTCGACCGGGACAATGCAGTTCTTC. The full variable domain, rest sourced from reference TRBV30 and TRBJ2-1, is SQTIHQWPATLVQPVGSPLSLECTVEGTSNPNLYWYRQAAGRGLQLLFYSVGIGQISSEVPQNLSASRPQDRQFILSSKKLLLSDSGFYLCAWSRSTGTMQFFGPGTRLTVL.

This clonotype occurred a few times. The chain links TRBV7-8 to TRBJ2-2; TRBD1 agrees at 7 bases. V gave up 5 bases and J gave up 5 bases; unmatched junction bases: 8. Germline CDR1 reads SGHVS; CDR2 reads FQNEAQ. This CDR3 is 15 amino acids long. The CDR3: CASSITGAHTGELFF. CDR3 nucleotide sequence: TGTGCCAGCAGCATCACAGGGGCGCATACCGGGGAGCTGTTTTTT.

V gene TRBV20-1 combines with J gene TRBJ2-3; the match to TRBD2 covers 10 bases. The V and J ends lost 2 bases and 2 bases, in that order; junction bases with no gene match: 4. The length of the CDR3 is 15 residues. Germline lookup yields CDR1 DFQATT and CDR2 SNEGSKA (reference sequence). The CDR3 reads CSARRAGGYTDTQYF. The CDR3 DNA reads TGCAGTGCTAGAAGAGCGGGGGGGTACACAGATACGCAGTATTTT.

This clonotype was observed at least ten times. V usage is TRBV4-3 and J usage is TRBJ1-1; the D is unclear. The CDR3 contains 13 residues. Germline lookup yields CDR1 LGHNA and CDR2 YSLEER. Trimming left V 1 base short and J 7 bases short, with 10 bases between. In DNA, the CDR3 is TGCGCCAGCAGCCAAGTCGTTCACAGTGAAGCTTTCTTT. Translation: CASSQVVHSEAFF.